Presented here are 17 T cell receptor beta chains from one specimen sequenced in a study of cytomegalovirus exposure and HLA in healthy donors. The PCR ran on 60 Vbeta and 13 Jbeta primers. The repertoire was sequenced with immunoSEQ multiplex PCR; TCRdb's copy has only in-frame clones and lacks some. The data show approximately 190,000 clones, 75% to 90% seen once. Material: PBMCs. The receptors stem from a boy aged 2 to 9 in good health and CMV-seronegative.

The chain has TRBV6-1 and TRBJ1-1; D is undetermined. This CDR3 has 13 amino acids. Germline CDR1 reads MNHNS; CDR2 reads SASEGT. V dropped 4 bases and J dropped 1 base, with 7 bases sitting between them. CDR3 coding DNA: TGTGCCAGCAGTGCCGGAGGGAACACTGAAGCTTTCTTT. It translates to CASSAGGNTEAFF.

This clone occurred a few times. This chain uses TRBV5-6 with TRBJ2-2; 9 bases map to TRBD1. V lost 4 bases to trimming and J lost 6 bases; unmatched junction nucleotides: 4. Germline V gives CDR1 SGHDT, CDR2 YYEEEE. The CDR3 covers 14 residues. This CDR3 is CASSLGQGAGELFF. CDR3 in DNA: TGTGCCAGCAGCCTGGGACAGGGAGCCGGGGAGCTGTTTTTT. Full variable domain (remainder filled in from reference TRBV5-6 and TRBJ2-2): DAGVTQSPTHLIKTRGQQVTLRCSPKSGHDTVSWYQQALGQGPQFIFQYYEEEERQRGNFPDRFSGHQFPNYSSELNVNALLLGDSALYLCASSLGQGAGELFFGEGSRLTVL.

This chain connects TRBV5-1 to TRBJ1-1, with a tentative D call TRBD1 (6 bases). The CDR3 is 15 amino acids. From germline, CDR1 is SGHRS and CDR2 YFSETQ. V dropped 4 bases and J dropped 3 bases, with 16 bases sitting between them. The CDR3 is CASSPRTDWDTEAFF. DNA for the CDR3: TGCGCCAGCAGCCCAAGGACAGATTGGGACACTGAAGCTTTCTTT. Using reference TRBV5-1 and TRBJ1-1 for the parts outside the CDR3, the full variable domain is KAGVTQTPRYLIKTRGQQVTLSCSPISGHRSVSWYQQTPGQGLQFLFEYFSETQRNKGNFPGRFSGRQFSNSRSEMNVSTLELGDSALYLCASSPRTDWDTEAFFGQGTRLTVV.

The chain uses TRBV5-1 and TRBJ2-7; TRBD2 is a possible D gene (6 bases). Trimming left V 0 bases short and J 5 bases short, with 12 bases between. There are 14 residues in the CDR3. The germline gives CDR1 SGHRS, CDR2 YFSETQ. The CDR3 spells CASSLASGGDEQYF. The DNA of the CDR3 is TGCGCCAGCAGCTTGGCCTCGGGCGGGGACGAGCAGTACTTC.

Points on this clone: Other DNA sequences in the same sample also yield this CDR3. The CDR3: CASSLSGDQPQHF. CDR3 DNA: TGTGCCAGCTCGCTCTCGGGAGATCAGCCCCAGCATTTT. The chain uses TRBV18 and TRBJ1-5; D not resolved. The CDR3 is 13 amino acids. V was trimmed by 6 bases and J by 5 bases, leaving 11 bases between them. Per the germline V gene, CDR1 is KGHSH and CDR2 is LQKENI.

V is TRBV5-1 and J is TRBJ2-5; perhaps TRBD2 as D (7 bases). Trimming took off 5 bases at V and 3 bases at J, with 14 bases between the two ends. Germline V gene data show CDR1 as SGHRS and CDR2 as YFSETQ. CDR3 size: 14 residues. The CDR3 coding sequence is TGCGCCAGCAGAGGAGGGGGGGGGAAAGAGACCCAGTACTTC. Translating gives CASRGGGGKETQYF.

The J gene is TRBJ1-1, the V gene TRBV6-1; 9 nucleotides agree with TRBD1. Germline CDR1 MNHNS, CDR2 SASEGT. The CDR3 is 14 amino acids. The trim removed 4 bases at V and 8 bases at J, leaving 8 bases unmatched. CDR3 coding DNA: TGTGCCAGCAGTGTGGGACAGGGTGCGGAAGAAGCTTTCTTT. Its translation is CASSVGQGAEEAFF.

V gene TRBV29-1 combines with J gene TRBJ2-2, with TRBD1 identical over 7 bases. CDR1 SQVTM and CDR2 ANQGSEA come from the germline V gene. The V gene end was trimmed by 5 bases and the J gene end by 5 bases; junction bases not matched to a gene: 14. There are 16 residues in the CDR3. CDR3 region: CSVKTGSIGSTGELFF. The CDR3 DNA is TGCAGCGTTAAGACAGGGAGTATTGGAAGTACCGGGGAGCTGTTTTTT.

The chain's CDR3 is CASNTITEGNYGYTF. In DNA form, the CDR3 reads TGTGCCAGCAATACTATAACAGAGGGTAACTATGGCTACACCTTC. The chain carries TRBV2 and TRBJ1-2; no firm D call. Germline V CDR1 and CDR2: SNHLY, FYNNEI. This CDR3 is 15 amino acids long. V gave up 7 bases and J gave up 1 base, with 16 bases separating them.

The chain links TRBV19 to TRBJ2-2, with 10 nucleotides matching TRBD2. Germline V gene data show CDR1 as LNHDA and CDR2 as SQIVND (reference sequence). The CDR3 consists of 16 residues. V lost 7 bases and J lost 8; bases outside the gene matches: 13. The DNA for the CDR3 is TGTGCCAGTACGAAGAACCCCGGGACTAGCGAAGGGGAGCTGTTTTTT. Residues: CASTKNPGTSEGELFF.

This clone has only one observation. V usage is TRBV18 and J usage is TRBJ1-3; the D gene is possibly TRBD1 (6 bases). This CDR3 is built from 15 residues. Germline CDR1 and CDR2: KGHSH and LQKENI. V was trimmed by 2 bases and J by 6 bases, leaving 14 bases between them. The CDR3 nucleotides are TGTGCCAGCTCACCAATCACAGGGAGCGAAAACACCATATATTTT. Its translation: CASSPITGSENTIYF.

J is TRBJ1-3 and V is TRBV27; a possible D gene is TRBD1 (6 bases). The ends were cut back, 6 bases at V and 0 bases at J, with 12 bases in the middle. CDR3 size: 15 residues. Per the germline V gene, CDR1 is MNHEY and CDR2 is SMNVEV (reference sequence). In nucleotides, the CDR3 is TGTGCCAGCAGCCAGGACAGTTTCTCTGGAAACACCATATATTTT. It yields the protein CASSQDSFSGNTIYF.

This chain uses TRBV11-2 with TRBJ2-1; tentatively, D is TRBD2 (5 bases). The CDR3 runs 15 residues. Trimming shortened V by 2 bases and J by 9 bases, and 17 bases separated the two germline ends. Germline lookup yields CDR1 SGHAT and CDR2 FQNNGV. CDR3 residues: CASSLFKVASSEQFF. Written as DNA, the CDR3 is TGTGCCAGCAGCTTATTTAAGGTAGCGAGCAGTGAGCAGTTCTTC.

The rearrangement uses TRBV4-2 and TRBJ2-1, with 11 bases identical to TRBD2. The CDR3 is made up of 13 amino acids. The germline V gene encodes CDR1 LGHNA and CDR2 YNFKEQ. CDR3 sequence: CGTSGGGYNEQFF. CDR3 coding DNA: TGTGGCACTAGCGGGGGTGGATACAATGAGCAGTTCTTC.

The genes are TRBV9 and TRBJ1-4, with D perhaps matching TRBD1 (6 bases). Germline V CDR1 and CDR2: SGDLS, YYNGEE. Trimming left V 4 bases short and J 4 bases short, with 11 bases between. The CDR3 sequence is 14 residues long. CDR3 amino acids: CASSQDRFNEKLFF. The CDR3 nucleotides are TGTGCCAGCAGCCAGGACAGATTTAATGAAAAACTGTTTTTT.

This clone has more than one count but fewer than ten. This chain uses TRBV5-4 with TRBJ1-3; a weak D match, TRBD1 (6 bases). Germline V CDR1 and CDR2: SGHNT, YYREEE (reference sequence). Trimming pared 4 bases from V and 7 bases from J, leaving 12 bases between. This CDR3 region has 13 residues. The CDR3 bases are TGTGCCAGCAGCCCACAGGGTTTTAACACCATATATTTT. Amino acids: CASSPQGFNTIYF.

This chain connects TRBV5-1 to TRBJ2-3; either TRBD1 or TRBD2 may supply D (6 bases each). This CDR3 region has 16 residues. Germline CDR1 is SGHRS and CDR2 is YFSETQ. Trimming stripped 4 bases from V and 3 bases from J, with 18 bases between. The CDR3 DNA reads TGCGCCAGCAGCGTGGGGGGCGGCGGCCCTACAGATACGCAGTATTTT. Translated: CASSVGGGGPTDTQYF. The full variable domain, in which reference TRBV5-1 and TRBJ2-3 provide the parts outside the CDR3, is KAGVTQTPRYLIKTRGQQVTLSCSPISGHRSVSWYQQTPGQGLQFLFEYFSETQRNKGNFPGRFSGRQFSNSRSEMNVSTLELGDSALYLCASSVGGGGPTDTQYFGPGTRLTVL.